This T cell receptor beta chain was identified in a study of blood T cell repertoires in COVID-19. About the study: COVID-19 samples, acute and convalescent, were from the United States, Italy and Spain.

The CDR3 is 17 amino acids. With V trimmed by 1 base and J by 0 bases, 8 bases remained unmatched. Per germline, CDR1 SGHDN and CDR2 FVKESK. Per the authors' pipeline: By means of reference gene primer amplification, nucleated cell counts were estimated. Libraries were prepared by immunoSEQ multiplex PCR; TCRdb keeps only in-frame clonotypes and omits some of them. D and trimming come from the DNA, and the V and J calls and clone size come from that table. The sample comprises fewer than 300,000 clones, 88% of which are singletons, and approximately 4% rests with the top ten. Sequenced: peripheral blood. The chain has TRBV14 and TRBJ1-1, with 7 positions matching TRBD1. The clonotype comes from a man aged 60 to 75 who had recovered from COVID-19. The CDR3 DNA reads as TGTGCCAGCAGCCAAGGGCACAGGGGCCAGATGAACACTGAAGCTTTCTTT. Amino acids: CASSQGHRGQMNTEAFF.